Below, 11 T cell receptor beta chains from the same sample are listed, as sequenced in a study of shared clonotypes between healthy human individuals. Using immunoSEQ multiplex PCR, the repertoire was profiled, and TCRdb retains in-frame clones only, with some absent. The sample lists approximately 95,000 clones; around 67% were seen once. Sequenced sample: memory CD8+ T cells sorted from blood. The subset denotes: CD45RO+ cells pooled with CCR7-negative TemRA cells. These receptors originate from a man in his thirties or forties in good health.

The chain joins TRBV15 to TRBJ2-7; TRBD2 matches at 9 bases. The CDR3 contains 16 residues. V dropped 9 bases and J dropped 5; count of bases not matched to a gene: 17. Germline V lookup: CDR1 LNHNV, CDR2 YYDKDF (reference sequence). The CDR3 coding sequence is TGTGCCACGCCGGGTCATAGCGGGAGTTACAGCCACGAGCAGTACTTC. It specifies CATPGHSGSYSHEQYF.

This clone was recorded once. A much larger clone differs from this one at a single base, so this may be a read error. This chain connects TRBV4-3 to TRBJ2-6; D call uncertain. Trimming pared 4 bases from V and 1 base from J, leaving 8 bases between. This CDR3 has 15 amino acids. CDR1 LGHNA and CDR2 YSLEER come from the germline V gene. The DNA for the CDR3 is TGCGCCAGCAGCCTCGAGTGGTCTGGGGCCAACGTCCTGACTTTC. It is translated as CASSLEWSGANVLTF.

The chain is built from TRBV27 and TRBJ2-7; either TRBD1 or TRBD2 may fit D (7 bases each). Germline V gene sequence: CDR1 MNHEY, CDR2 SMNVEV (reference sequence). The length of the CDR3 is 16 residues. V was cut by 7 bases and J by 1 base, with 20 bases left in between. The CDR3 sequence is CASTGFRGGLSYEQYF. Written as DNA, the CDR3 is TGTGCCAGCACGGGGTTCAGGGGGGGCCTTTCCTACGAGCAGTACTTC.

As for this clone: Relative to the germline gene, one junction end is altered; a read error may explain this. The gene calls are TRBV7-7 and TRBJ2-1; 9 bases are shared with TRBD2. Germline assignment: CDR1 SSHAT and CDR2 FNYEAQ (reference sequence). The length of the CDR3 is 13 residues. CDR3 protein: CASSLAGANEQFF. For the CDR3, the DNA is TGTGCTAGCAGCTTAGCGGGAGCCAATGAGCAGTTCTTC.

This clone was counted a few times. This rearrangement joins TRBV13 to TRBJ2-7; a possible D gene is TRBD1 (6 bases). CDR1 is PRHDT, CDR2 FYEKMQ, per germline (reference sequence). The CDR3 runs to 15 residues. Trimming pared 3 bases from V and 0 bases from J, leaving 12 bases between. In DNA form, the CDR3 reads TGTGCCAGCAGCTTGTACAGGGACCCCTCCTACGAGCAGTACTTC. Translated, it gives CASSLYRDPSYEQYF.

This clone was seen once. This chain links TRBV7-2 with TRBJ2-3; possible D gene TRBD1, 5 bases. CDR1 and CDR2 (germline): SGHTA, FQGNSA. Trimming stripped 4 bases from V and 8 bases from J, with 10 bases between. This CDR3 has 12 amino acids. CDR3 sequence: CASSYPRGTQYF. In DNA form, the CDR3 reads TGTGCCAGCAGCTACCCTAGGGGTACGCAGTATTTT.

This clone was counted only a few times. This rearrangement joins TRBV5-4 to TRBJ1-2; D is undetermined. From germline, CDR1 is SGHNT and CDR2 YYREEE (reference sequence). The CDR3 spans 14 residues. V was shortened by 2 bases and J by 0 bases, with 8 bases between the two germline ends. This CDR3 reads CASSLDGANYGYTF. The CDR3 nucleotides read TGTGCCAGCAGCTTAGATGGAGCTAACTATGGCTACACCTTC.

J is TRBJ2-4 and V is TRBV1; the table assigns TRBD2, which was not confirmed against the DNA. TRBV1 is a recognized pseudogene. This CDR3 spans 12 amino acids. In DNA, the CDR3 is TGCACCAGCAGTCGCCCGGTCGACATTCAGTACTTC. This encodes CTSSRPVDIQYF.

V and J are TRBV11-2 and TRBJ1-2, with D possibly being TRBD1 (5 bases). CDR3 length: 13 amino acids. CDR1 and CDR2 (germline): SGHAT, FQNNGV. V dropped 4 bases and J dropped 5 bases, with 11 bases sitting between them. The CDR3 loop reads CASSSGTRYGYTF. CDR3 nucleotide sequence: TGTGCCAGCAGCTCGGGGACTCGGTATGGCTACACCTTC.

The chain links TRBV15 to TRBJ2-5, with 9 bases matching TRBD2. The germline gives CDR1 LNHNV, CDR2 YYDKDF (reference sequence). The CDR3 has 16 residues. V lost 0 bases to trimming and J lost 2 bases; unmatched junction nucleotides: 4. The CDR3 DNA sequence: TGTGCCACCAGCAGAGAAGGCCTAGCGGGACAAGAGACCCAGTACTTC. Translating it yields CATSREGLAGQETQYF.

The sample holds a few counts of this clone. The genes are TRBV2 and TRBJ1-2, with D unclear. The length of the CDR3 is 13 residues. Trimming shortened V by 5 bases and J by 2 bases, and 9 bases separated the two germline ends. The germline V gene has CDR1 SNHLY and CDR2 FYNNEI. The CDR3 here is CASSSDINYGYTF. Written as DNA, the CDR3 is TGTGCCAGCAGTTCCGACATAAACTATGGCTACACCTTC.